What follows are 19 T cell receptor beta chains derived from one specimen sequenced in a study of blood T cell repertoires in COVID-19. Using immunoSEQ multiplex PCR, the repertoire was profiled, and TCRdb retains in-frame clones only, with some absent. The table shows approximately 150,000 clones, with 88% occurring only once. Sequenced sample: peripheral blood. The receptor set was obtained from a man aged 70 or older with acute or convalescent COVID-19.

The chain's CDR3 is CASRSDRESPRSGNTIYF. The CDR3, as DNA: TGTGCCAGCAGGTCGGACAGGGAATCCCCGCGCTCTGGAAACACCATATATTTT. The chain carries TRBV5-6 and TRBJ1-3; TRBD1 agrees at 8 bases. The CDR3 is 18 residues long. Germline V lookup: CDR1 SGHDT, CDR2 YYEEEE. Trimming removed 5 bases from V and 0 bases from J; junction bases left unmatched: 13. The whole variable domain, remainder taken from reference TRBV5-6 and TRBJ1-3, is DAGVTQSPTHLIKTRGQQVTLRCSPKSGHDTVSWYQQALGQGPQFIFQYYEEEERQRGNFPDRFSGHQFPNYSSELNVNALLLGDSALYLCASRSDRESPRSGNTIYFGEGSWLTVV.

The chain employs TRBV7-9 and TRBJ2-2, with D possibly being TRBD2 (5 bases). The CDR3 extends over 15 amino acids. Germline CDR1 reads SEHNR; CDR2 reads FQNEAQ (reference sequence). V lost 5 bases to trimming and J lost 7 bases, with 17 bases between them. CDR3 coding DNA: TGTGCCAGCAGCCAGGACCTAGCCGGTGTCGGGGAGCTGTTTTTT. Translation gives CASSQDLAGVGELFF.

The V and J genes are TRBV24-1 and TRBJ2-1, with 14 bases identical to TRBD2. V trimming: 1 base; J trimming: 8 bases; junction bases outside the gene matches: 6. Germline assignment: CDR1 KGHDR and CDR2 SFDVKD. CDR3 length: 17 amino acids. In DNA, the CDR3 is TGTGCCACCAGTGATTTAGGGACTAGCGGGAGAGGGGATGAGCAGTTCTTC. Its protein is CATSDLGTSGRGDEQFF.

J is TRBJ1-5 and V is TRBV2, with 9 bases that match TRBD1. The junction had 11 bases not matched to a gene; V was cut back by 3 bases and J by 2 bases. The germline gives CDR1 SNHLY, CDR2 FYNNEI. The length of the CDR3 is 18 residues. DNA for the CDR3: TGTGCCAGCAGTGACCCGGGACAGGGATGGGAGGGCAATCAGCCCCAGCATTTT. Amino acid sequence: CASSDPGQGWEGNQPQHF.

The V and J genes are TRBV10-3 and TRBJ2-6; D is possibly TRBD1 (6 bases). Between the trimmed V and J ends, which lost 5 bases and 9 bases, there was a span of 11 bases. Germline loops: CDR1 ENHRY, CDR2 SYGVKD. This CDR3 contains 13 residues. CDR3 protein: CAISTQGDNVLTF. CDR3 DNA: TGTGCCATCAGTACACAGGGTGACAACGTCCTGACTTTC.

The CDR3 DNA sequence: TGTGCCAGCAGAGGACTAGTCCCCTACGAGCAGTACTTC. Translating it yields CASRGLVPYEQYF. J is TRBJ2-7 and V is TRBV11-2, with 7 bases aligning to TRBD2. Germline V gene lookup returns CDR1 SGHAT and CDR2 FQNNGV. The CDR3 sequence is 13 residues long. J lost 2 bases, V lost 6 bases, and 4 bases had no gene match.

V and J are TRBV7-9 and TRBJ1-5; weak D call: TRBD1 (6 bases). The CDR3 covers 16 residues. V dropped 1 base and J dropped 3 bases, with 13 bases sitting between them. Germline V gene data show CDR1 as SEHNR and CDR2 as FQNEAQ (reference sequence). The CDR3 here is CASSLGVGQFNQPQHF. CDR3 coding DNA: TGTGCCAGCAGCTTAGGGGTAGGACAGTTCAATCAGCCCCAGCATTTT.

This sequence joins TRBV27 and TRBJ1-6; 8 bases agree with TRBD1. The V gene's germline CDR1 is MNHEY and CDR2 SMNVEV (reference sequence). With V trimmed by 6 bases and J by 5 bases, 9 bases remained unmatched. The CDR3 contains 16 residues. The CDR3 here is CASSLNGQGNNSPLHF. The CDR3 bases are TGTGCCAGCAGCCTAAACGGACAGGGTAATAATTCACCCCTCCACTTT.

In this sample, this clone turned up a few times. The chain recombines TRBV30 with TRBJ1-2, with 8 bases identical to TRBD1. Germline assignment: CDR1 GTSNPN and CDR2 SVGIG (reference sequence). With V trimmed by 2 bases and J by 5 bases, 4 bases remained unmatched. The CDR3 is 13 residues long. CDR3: CAWSRDRPYGYTF. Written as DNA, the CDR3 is TGTGCCTGGAGTAGGGACAGGCCTTATGGCTACACCTTC.

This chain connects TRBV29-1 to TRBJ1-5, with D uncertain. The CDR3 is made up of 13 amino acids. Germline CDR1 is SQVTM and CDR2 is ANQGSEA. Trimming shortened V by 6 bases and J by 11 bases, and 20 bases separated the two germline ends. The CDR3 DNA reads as TGCAGCGTCAGGACGGGAGGCAGTCCCACCCAGCATTTT. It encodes CSVRTGGSPTQHF.

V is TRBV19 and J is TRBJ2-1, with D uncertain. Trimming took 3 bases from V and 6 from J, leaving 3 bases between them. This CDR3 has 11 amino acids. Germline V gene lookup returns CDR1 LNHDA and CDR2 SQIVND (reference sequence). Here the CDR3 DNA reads TGTGCCAGTAGTATCGTCAATGAGCAGTTCTTC. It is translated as CASSIVNEQFF.

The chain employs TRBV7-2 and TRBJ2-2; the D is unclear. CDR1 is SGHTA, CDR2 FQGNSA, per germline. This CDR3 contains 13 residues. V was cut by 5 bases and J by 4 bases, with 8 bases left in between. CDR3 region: CASSEESTGELFF. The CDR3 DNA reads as TGTGCCAGCAGCGAGGAGAGCACCGGGGAGCTGTTTTTT. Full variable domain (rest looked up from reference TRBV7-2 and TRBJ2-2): GAGVSQSPSNKVTEKGKDVELRCDPISGHTALYWYRQSLGQGLEFLIYFQGNSAPDKSGLPSDRFSAERTGGSVSTLTIQRTQQEDSAVYLCASSEESTGELFFGEGSRLTVL.

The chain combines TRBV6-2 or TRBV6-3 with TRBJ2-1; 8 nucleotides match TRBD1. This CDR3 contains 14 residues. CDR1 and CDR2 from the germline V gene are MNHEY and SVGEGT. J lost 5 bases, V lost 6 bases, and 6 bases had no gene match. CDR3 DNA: TGTGCCAGCAGCCCTACGACAGGGGACAATGAGCAGTTCTTC. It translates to CASSPTTGDNEQFF.

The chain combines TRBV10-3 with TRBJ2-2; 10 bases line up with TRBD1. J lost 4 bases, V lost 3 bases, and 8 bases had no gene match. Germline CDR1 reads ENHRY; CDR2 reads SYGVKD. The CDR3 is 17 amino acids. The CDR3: CAISDRQGAGSTGELFF. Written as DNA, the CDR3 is TGTGCCATCAGTGACCGACAGGGGGCAGGTAGCACCGGGGAGCTGTTTTTT.

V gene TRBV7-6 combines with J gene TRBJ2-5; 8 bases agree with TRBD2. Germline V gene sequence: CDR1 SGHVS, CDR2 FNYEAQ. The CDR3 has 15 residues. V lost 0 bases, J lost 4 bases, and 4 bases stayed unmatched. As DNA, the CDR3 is TGTGCCAGCAGCTTAGCTAGCGGGGAGGGAGAGACCCAGTACTTC. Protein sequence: CASSLASGEGETQYF.

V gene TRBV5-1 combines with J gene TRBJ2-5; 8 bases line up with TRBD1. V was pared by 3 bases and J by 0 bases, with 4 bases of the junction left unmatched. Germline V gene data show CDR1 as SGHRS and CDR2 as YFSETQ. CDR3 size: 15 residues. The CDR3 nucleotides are TGCGCCAGCAGCTCCACAGGGGGACACCAAGAGACCCAGTACTTC. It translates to CASSSTGGHQETQYF.

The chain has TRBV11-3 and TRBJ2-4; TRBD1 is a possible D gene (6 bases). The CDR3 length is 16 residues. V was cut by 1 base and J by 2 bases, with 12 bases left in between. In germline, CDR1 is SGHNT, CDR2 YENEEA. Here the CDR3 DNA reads TGTGCCAGCAGCTTAGGACAGGATGGATCCAAAAACATTCAGTACTTC. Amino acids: CASSLGQDGSKNIQYF.

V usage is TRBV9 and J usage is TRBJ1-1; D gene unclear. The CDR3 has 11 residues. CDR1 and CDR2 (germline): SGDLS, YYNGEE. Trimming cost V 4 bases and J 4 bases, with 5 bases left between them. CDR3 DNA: TGTGCCAGCAGCTCCTCCACTGAAGCTTTCTTT. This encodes CASSSSTEAFF.

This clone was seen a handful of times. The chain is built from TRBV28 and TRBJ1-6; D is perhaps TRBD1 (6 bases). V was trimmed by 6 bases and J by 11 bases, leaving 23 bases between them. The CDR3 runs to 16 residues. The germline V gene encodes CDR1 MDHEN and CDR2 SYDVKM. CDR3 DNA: TGTGCCAGCAGCCCTCCCCCCGGGGGGCCGTTGACACCCCTCCACTTT. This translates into CASSPPPGGPLTPLHF.